Following are 31 T cell receptor beta chains from one sample sequenced in a study of CXCR3-negative and CXCR3-positive naive CD8 T cells. Through 5' RACE with UMI labels, the TRB cDNA libraries were prepared. For each CDR3 protein, TCRdb gives one entry from its re-call of the 5' RACE reads, without DNA. This table holds thousands of distinct CDR3 sequences. The sample comprised naive CXCR3- CD8+ T cells from blood. Subset reported: CD45RO-CCR7+CD27+CD95- naive CD8+ T cells lacking CXCR3 (TNR3-). These receptors were obtained from a human donor in good health. Some clones in this sample may be carry-over from other donors' samples.

This chain links TRBV29-1 with TRBJ2-1. Germline assignment: CDR1 SQVTM and CDR2 ANQGSEA. The length of the CDR3 is 14 residues. This CDR3 reads CSVFRRESYNEQFF.

The chain carries TRBV3-1 and TRBJ2-2; TCRdb's D call, TRBD2, is unchecked because there is no DNA. The germline V gene encodes CDR1 LGHDT and CDR2 YNNKEL (reference sequence). The CDR3 runs 19 residues. CDR3: CASRKEQVPFAGGTVELFF.

Its frequency marks this clonotype as medium-sized. The rearrangement links TRBV20-1 to TRBJ2-1; without DNA, the TCRdb call of TRBD1 cannot be checked. In germline, CDR1 is DFQATT, CDR2 SNEGSKA (reference sequence). The CDR3 sequence is 13 residues long. The CDR3 loop is CSARGDTYNEQFF.

J is TRBJ1-3 and V is TRBV7-9. CDR1 and CDR2 (germline): SEHNR, FQNEAQ (reference sequence). The CDR3 extends over 13 amino acids. The chain's CDR3 is CASSWVSGNTIYF.

According to its frequency, this clonotype is medium-sized. The CDR3 protein is CASTQGEQETQYF. V is TRBV28 and J is TRBJ2-5; the TCRdb D gene call, TRBD1, has no DNA to confirm it. CDR1 is MDHEN and CDR2 is SYDVKM in the germline V gene. This CDR3 region has 13 residues.

This clonotype is medium-sized by frequency. The chain combines TRBV29-1 with TRBJ2-7; TCRdb's D gene call, TRBD1, goes unchecked for lack of DNA. Looked up from germline, CDR1 is SQVTM and CDR2 is ANQGSEA. The CDR3 contains 13 residues. CDR3 loop: CSVLTGGSYEQYF.

Its frequency marks this clonotype as medium-sized. The chain combines TRBV29-1 with TRBJ1-2; TCRdb picks TRBD1, but there is no DNA to check that call. CDR1 is SQVTM, CDR2 ANQGSEA, per germline. CDR3 length equals 15 residues. The CDR3 sequence: CSVEDHNRGVYGYTF.

Considering frequency, this clonotype is medium-sized. The chain has TRBV14 and TRBJ2-7. CDR1 is SGHDN and CDR2 is FVKESK in the germline V gene. This CDR3 is 12 amino acids long. The CDR3 protein is CASSQTESEQYF.

The chain joins TRBV29-1 to TRBJ1-2; absent DNA, TCRdb's TRBD1 call cannot be checked. CDR3 length: 13 amino acids. The V gene's germline CDR1 is SQVTM and CDR2 ANQGSEA. Here the CDR3 reads CSVELGGTGGYTF.

The genes are TRBV20-1 and TRBJ1-2; no DNA is available, so the TRBD1 call from TCRdb remains unchecked. The CDR3 has 14 amino acids. The germline gives CDR1 DFQATT, CDR2 SNEGSKA (reference sequence). The CDR3 region is CSLPPPQPNYGYTF.

The J gene is TRBJ2-1, the V gene TRBV28. The CDR3 length is 15 residues. Germline assignment: CDR1 MDHEN and CDR2 SYDVKM. This CDR3 is CASSSGSWGYNEQFF.

The J gene is TRBJ1-2, the V gene TRBV6-5. This CDR3 has 12 amino acids. The germline CDR1 and CDR2 sequences are MNHEY and SVGAGI. The CDR3 region is CASRGPTSGYTF.

This clonotype is identified as medium-sized from frequency. The rearrangement uses TRBV11-2 and TRBJ2-7. Germline CDR1 reads SGHAT; CDR2 reads FQNNGV. This CDR3 contains 13 residues. CDR3: CASSFDSTYEQYF.

Here the CDR3 reads CASSYGAGSSYEQYF. This sequence joins TRBV11-2 and TRBJ2-7; the TRBD1 assignment by TCRdb is unverifiable without DNA. This CDR3 is 15 amino acids long. Germline V lookup: CDR1 SGHAT, CDR2 FQNNGV.

The chain is built from TRBV28 and TRBJ2-5; TCRdb selects TRBD1, and the lack of DNA leaves this call unchecked. The germline gives CDR1 MDHEN, CDR2 SYDVKM. The CDR3 covers 12 residues. CDR3 amino acids: CASRVAGETQYF.

The chain has TRBV7-6 and TRBJ1-4; the TRBD1 assignment by TCRdb is unverifiable without DNA. CDR3 length: 15 amino acids. CDR1 and CDR2 from the germline V gene are SGHVS and FNYEAQ. CDR3 residues: CASSLGDGANEKLFF.

This clonotype is classed as medium-sized by frequency. J is TRBJ2-3 and V is TRBV12-3 or TRBV12-4; as DNA is missing, the TRBD2 call by TCRdb cannot be tested. This CDR3 comprises 15 residues. The CDR3 loop is CASGPSGRRTDTQYF.

The chain recombines TRBV29-1 with TRBJ1-2; the TRBD1 assignment by TCRdb is unverifiable without DNA. This CDR3 comprises 12 residues. Germline CDR1 reads SQVTM; CDR2 reads ANQGSEA. The CDR3: CSVWTGAYGYTF.

The CDR3 loop reads CSVRGLSSYNEQFF. This rearrangement joins TRBV29-1 to TRBJ2-1; TCRdb's D call of TRBD2 is untestable without DNA. CDR1 is SQVTM, CDR2 ANQGSEA, per germline. The CDR3 consists of 14 residues.

V and J are TRBV19 and TRBJ1-1; TCRdb picks TRBD1, but there is no DNA to check that call. Germline V lookup: CDR1 LNHDA, CDR2 SQIVND (reference sequence). CDR3 length: 13 residues. The CDR3 sequence is CASSYTGGTEAFF.

V and J are TRBV14 and TRBJ1-1; absent DNA, TCRdb's TRBD1 call cannot be checked. The CDR3 length is 15 residues. Germline-derived CDR1 and CDR2 are SGHDN and FVKESK. The CDR3: CASSQGQPVNTEAFF.

By frequency, this clonotype is medium-sized. This chain connects TRBV19 to TRBJ1-1. CDR1 LNHDA and CDR2 SQIVND come from the germline V gene (reference sequence). CDR3 size: 13 residues. The CDR3 spells CASSIAGMAEAFF. Full variable domain (remainder filled in from reference TRBV19 and TRBJ1-1): DGGITQSPKYLFRKEGQNVTLSCEQNLNHDAMYWYRQDPGQGLRLIYYSQIVNDFQKGDIAEGYSVSREKKESFPLTVTSAQKNPTAFYLCASSIAGMAEAFFGQGTRLTVV.

J is TRBJ2-3 and V is TRBV28; TCRdb lists TRBD2, though no DNA is available to test this call. The germline gives CDR1 MDHEN, CDR2 SYDVKM. CDR3 length equals 17 residues. The CDR3: CASSDGLAGGLTDTQYF.

Judged by frequency, this clonotype is medium-sized. This sequence joins TRBV29-1 and TRBJ2-1. This CDR3 is built from 12 residues. CDR1 and CDR2 from the germline V gene are SQVTM and ANQGSEA. The CDR3 here is CSVVKAVNEQFF.

This clonotype counts as medium-sized by frequency. This rearrangement joins TRBV6-6 to TRBJ2-5; the D call of TRBD1 rests on TCRdb alone, since no DNA is present to check it. CDR3 length equals 16 residues. Per the germline V gene, CDR1 is MNHNY and CDR2 is SVGAGI (reference sequence). This CDR3 is CASSYDPDRGTETQYF.

This chain connects TRBV6-5 to TRBJ2-2; as DNA is missing, the TRBD1 call by TCRdb cannot be tested. The CDR3 contains 14 residues. Germline lookup yields CDR1 MNHEY and CDR2 SVGAGI. The CDR3 loop is CASSPYKNTGELFF.

V gene TRBV13 combines with J gene TRBJ1-5; checking the TCRdb D call of TRBD1 is not possible without DNA. The CDR3 runs 14 residues. Germline CDR1 and CDR2: PRHDT and FYEKMQ (reference sequence). The CDR3 loop is CASSFRGGNQPQHF.

J is TRBJ1-1 and V is TRBV7-9. There are 14 residues in the CDR3. Germline lookup yields CDR1 SEHNR and CDR2 FQNEAQ (reference sequence). This chain's CDR3 is CASSFTEINTEAFF.

The rearrangement uses TRBV7-9 and TRBJ1-2; the D gene TCRdb calls, TRBD1, cannot be checked with no DNA. The CDR3 sequence is 13 residues long. CDR1 SEHNR and CDR2 FQNEAQ come from the germline V gene (reference sequence). The CDR3: CASSSPGTDGYTF.

Considering frequency, this clonotype is medium-sized. The chain is built from TRBV29-1 and TRBJ2-7; TCRdb proposes TRBD2, but this gene call is untestable without DNA. This CDR3 spans 15 amino acids. Per germline, CDR1 SQVTM and CDR2 ANQGSEA. CDR3: CSVESRREGRYEQYF.

This clonotype is classed as medium-sized by frequency. This chain links TRBV20-1 with TRBJ2-3; TCRdb selects TRBD1, and the lack of DNA leaves this call unchecked. The CDR3 totals 16 residues. Germline-derived CDR1 and CDR2 are DFQATT and SNEGSKA (reference sequence). The CDR3 is CSARAPRREFTDTQYF.